Reported below is one T cell receptor beta chain. Its antigen is not known. The ends lost 2 bases at V and 6 bases at J; junction bases unmatched: 8. The length of the CDR3 is 16 residues. Germline CDR1 MNHEY, CDR2 SMNVEV (reference sequence). Some clones are missing from TCRdb's copy, which holds only in-frame ones; the method was immunoSEQ multiplex PCR. The sample includes roughly 100,000 clones, about nine tenths of them seen just once. These data originate in a study of PD-1 blockade in classical Hodgkin lymphoma. Overall study findings and caveats: Healthy donors reportedly exceeded newly diagnosed patients in baseline TCR diversity. Compared with baseline, CD4+ but not CD8+ TCR diversity had risen significantly by C4D1.

The time point: cycle 4 day 1 (C4D1), after more than 5 weeks of nivolumab. Following autologous stem cell transplantation, relapse occurred in every patient, and exposure to brentuximab vedotin varied. Specimen: peripheral blood mononuclear cells (PBMCs), collected before the fourth cycle of nivolumab. The receptor was derived from a human donor with classical Hodgkin lymphoma. The rearrangement uses TRBV27 and TRBJ1-2, with 11 bases matching TRBD1. This CDR3 is CASSLRWTGGEDGYTF. The CDR3 DNA follows: TGTGCCAGCAGTTTACGTTGGACAGGGGGCGAAGATGGCTACACCTTC.